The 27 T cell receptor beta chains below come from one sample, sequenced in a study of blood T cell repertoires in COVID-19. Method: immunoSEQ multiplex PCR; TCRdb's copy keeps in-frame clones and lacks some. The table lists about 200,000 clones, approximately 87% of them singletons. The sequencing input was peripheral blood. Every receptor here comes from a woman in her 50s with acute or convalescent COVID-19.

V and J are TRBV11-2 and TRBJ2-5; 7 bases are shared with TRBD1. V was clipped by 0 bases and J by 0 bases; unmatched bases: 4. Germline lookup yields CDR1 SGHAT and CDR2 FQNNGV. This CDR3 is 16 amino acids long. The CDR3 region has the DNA TGTGCCAGCAGCTTAGAGGACAGGACCTACCAAGAGACCCAGTACTTC. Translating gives CASSLEDRTYQETQYF.

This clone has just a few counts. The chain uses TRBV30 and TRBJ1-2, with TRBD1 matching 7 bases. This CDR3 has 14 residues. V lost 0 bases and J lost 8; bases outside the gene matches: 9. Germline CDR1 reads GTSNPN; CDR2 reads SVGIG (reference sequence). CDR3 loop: CAWSVPPTGIGYTF. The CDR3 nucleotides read TGTGCCTGGAGTGTCCCACCGACAGGGATCGGCTACACCTTC.

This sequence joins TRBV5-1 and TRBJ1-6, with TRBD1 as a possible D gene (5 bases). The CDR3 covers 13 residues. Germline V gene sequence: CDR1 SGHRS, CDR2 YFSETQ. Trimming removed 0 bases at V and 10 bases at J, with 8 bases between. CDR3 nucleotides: TGCGCCAGCAGCTTGGCCGGGGGGTCACCCCTCCACTTT. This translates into CASSLAGGSPLHF. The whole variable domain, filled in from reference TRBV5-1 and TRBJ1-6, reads KAGVTQTPRYLIKTRGQQVTLSCSPISGHRSVSWYQQTPGQGLQFLFEYFSETQRNKGNFPGRFSGRQFSNSRSEMNVSTLELGDSALYLCASSLAGGSPLHFGNGTRLTVT.

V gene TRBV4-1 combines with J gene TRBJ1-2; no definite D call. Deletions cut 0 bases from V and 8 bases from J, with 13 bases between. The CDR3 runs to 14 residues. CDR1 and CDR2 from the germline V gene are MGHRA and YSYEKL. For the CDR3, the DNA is TGCGCCAGCAGCCAAGATGAAACCTTCCGGGGCTACACCTTC. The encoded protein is CASSQDETFRGYTF.

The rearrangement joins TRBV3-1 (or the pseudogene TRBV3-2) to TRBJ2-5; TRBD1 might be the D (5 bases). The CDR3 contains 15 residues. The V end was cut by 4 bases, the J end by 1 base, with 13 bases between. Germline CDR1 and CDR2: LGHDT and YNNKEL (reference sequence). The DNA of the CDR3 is TGTGCCAGCAGCCCGGGCGCAGGGCGCCAAGAGACCCAGTACTTC. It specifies CASSPGAGRQETQYF.

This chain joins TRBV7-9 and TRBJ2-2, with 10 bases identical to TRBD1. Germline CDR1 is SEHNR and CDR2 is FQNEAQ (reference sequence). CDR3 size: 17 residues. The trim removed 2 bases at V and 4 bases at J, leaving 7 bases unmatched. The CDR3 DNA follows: TGTGCCAGCAGCTTACCGGACAGGGGGTCAGGCACCGGGGAGCTGTTTTTT. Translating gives CASSLPDRGSGTGELFF. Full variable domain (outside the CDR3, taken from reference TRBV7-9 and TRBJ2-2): DTGVSQNPRHKITKRGQNVTFRCDPISEHNRLYWYRQTLGQGPEFLTYFQNEAQLEKSRLLSDRFSAERPKGSFSTLEIQRTEQGDSAMYLCASSLPDRGSGTGELFFGEGSRLTVL.

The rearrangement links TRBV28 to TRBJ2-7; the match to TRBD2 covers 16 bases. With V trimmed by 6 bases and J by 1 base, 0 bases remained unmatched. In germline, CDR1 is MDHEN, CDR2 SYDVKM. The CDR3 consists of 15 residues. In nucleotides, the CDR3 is TGTGCCAGCAGGGGACTAGCGGGAGGGTCCTACGAGCAGTACTTC. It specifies CASRGLAGGSYEQYF.

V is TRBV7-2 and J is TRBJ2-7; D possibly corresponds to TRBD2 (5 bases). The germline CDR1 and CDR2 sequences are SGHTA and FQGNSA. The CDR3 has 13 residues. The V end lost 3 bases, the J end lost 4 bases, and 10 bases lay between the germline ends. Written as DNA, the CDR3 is TGTGCCAGCAGCTTGGGAGTCGGTTACGAGCAGTACTTC. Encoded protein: CASSLGVGYEQYF.

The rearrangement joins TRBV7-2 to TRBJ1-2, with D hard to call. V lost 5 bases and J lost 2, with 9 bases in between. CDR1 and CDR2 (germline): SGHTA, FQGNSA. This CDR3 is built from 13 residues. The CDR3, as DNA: TGTGCCAGCAGCGCGACAAGAAACTATGGCTACACCTTC. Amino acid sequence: CASSATRNYGYTF. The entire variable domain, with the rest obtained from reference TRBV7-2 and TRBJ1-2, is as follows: GAGVSQSPSNKVTEKGKDVELRCDPISGHTALYWYRQSLGQGLEFLIYFQGNSAPDKSGLPSDRFSAERTGGSVSTLTIQRTQQEDSAVYLCASSATRNYGYTFGSGTRLTVV.

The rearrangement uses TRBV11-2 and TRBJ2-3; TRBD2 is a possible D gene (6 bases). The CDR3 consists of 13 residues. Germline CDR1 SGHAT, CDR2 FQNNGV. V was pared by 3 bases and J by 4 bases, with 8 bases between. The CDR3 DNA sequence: TGTGCCAGCAGCTTCTTAGCGGCAGATACGCAGTATTTT. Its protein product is CASSFLAADTQYF.

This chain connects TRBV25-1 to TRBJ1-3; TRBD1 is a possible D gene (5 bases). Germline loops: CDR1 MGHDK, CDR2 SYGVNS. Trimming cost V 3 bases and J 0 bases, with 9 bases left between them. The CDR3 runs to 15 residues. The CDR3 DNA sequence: TGTGCCAGCAGTGATTGGGGCCTCTCTGGAAACACCATATATTTT. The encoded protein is CASSDWGLSGNTIYF. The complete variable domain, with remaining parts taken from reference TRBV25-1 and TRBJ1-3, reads EADIYQTPRYLVIGTGKKITLECSQTMGHDKMYWYQQDPGMELHLIHYSYGVNSTEKGDLSSESTVSRIRTEHFPLTLESARPSHTSQYLCASSDWGLSGNTIYFGEGSWLTVV.

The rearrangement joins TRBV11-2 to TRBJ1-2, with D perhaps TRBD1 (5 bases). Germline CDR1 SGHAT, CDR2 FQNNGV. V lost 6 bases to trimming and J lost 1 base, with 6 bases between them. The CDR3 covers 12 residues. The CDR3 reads CASSQGNYGYTF. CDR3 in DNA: TGTGCCAGCAGTCAGGGTAACTATGGCTACACCTTC.

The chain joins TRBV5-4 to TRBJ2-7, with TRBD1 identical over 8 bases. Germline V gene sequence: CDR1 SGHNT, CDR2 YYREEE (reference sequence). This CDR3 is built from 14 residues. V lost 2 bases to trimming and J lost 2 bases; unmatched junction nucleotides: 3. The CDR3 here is CASSFPGGPYEQYF. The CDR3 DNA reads TGTGCCAGCAGCTTTCCAGGGGGCCCCTACGAGCAGTACTTC.

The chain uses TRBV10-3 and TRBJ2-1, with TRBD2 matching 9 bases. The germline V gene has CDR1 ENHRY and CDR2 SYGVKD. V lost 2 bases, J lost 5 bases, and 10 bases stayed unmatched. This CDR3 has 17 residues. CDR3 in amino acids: CAISETLSSGEDNEQFF. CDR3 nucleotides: TGTGCCATCAGTGAGACATTATCTAGCGGGGAGGACAATGAGCAGTTCTTC.

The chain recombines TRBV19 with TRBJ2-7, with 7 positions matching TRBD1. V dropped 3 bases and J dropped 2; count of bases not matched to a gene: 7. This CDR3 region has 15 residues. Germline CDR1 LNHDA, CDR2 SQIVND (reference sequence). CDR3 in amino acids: CASSIAGTETYEQYF. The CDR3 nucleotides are TGTGCCAGTAGTATCGCCGGGACAGAAACCTACGAGCAGTACTTC.

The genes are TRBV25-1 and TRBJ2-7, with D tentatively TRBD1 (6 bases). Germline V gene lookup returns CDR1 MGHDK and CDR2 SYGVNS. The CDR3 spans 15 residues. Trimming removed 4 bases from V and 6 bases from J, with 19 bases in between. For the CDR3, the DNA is TGTGCCAGCAGTGGATCTGGACAGTGGACGTCCGAGCAGTACTTC. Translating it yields CASSGSGQWTSEQYF.

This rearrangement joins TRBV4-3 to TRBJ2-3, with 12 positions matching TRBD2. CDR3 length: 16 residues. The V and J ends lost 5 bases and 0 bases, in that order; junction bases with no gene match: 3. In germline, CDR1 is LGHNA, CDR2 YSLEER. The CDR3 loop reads CASSRGTSGSTDTQYF. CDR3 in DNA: TGCGCCAGCAGCAGAGGGACTAGCGGGAGCACAGATACGCAGTATTTT.

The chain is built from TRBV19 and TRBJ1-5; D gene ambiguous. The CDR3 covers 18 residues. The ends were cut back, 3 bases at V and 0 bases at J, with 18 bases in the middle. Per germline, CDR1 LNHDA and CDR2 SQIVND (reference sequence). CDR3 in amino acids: CASSIPPFYGYSNQPQHF. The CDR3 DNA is TGTGCCAGTAGTATCCCCCCTTTTTACGGGTATAGCAATCAGCCCCAGCATTTT.

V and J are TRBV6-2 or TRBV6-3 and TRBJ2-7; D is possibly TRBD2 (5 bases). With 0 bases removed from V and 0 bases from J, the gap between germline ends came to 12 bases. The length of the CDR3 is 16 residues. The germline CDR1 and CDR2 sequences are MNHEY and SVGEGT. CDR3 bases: TGTGCCAGCAGTTACTCGCCGAGCGGATCCTCCTACGAGCAGTACTTC. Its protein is CASSYSPSGSSYEQYF.

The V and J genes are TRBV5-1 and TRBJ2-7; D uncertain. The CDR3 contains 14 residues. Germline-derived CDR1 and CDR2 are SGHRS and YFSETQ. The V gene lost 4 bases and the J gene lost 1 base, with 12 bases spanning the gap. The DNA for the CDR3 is TGCGCCAGCAGCGTAAACGGGTTGTCCTACGAGCAGTACTTC. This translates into CASSVNGLSYEQYF.

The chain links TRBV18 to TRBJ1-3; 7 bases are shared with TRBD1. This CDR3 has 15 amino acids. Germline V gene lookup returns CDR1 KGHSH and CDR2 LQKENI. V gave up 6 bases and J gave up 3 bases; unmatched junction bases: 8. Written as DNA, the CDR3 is TGTGCCAGCTCGGCACAGGGGACTGATGGAAACACCATATATTTT. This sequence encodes CASSAQGTDGNTIYF.

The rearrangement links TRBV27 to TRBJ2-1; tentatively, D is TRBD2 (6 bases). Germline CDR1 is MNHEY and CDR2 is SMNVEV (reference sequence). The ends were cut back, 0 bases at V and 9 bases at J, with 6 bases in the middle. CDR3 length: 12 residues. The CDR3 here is CASSLSRGEQFF. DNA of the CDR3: TGTGCCAGCAGTTTATCGCGGGGTGAGCAGTTCTTC.

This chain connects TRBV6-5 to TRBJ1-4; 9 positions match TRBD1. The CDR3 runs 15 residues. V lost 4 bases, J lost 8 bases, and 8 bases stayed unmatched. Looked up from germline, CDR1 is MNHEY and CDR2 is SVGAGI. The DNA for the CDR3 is TGTGCCAGCAGTTCAAGCGGGACAGGGAGCGAAAAACTGTTTTTT. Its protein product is CASSSSGTGSEKLFF.

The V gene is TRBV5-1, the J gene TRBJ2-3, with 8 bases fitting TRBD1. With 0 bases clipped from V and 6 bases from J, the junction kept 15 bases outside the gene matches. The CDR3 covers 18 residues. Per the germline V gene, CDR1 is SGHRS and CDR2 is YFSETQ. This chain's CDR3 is CASSLGHFTGGAADTQYF. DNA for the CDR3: TGCGCCAGCAGCTTGGGACATTTTACAGGGGGTGCCGCGGATACGCAGTATTTT.

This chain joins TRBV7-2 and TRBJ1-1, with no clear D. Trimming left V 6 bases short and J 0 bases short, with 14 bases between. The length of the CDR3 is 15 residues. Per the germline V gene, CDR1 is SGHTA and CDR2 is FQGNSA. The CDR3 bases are TGTGCCAGCAGTTCAAGACACGCGATGAACACTGAAGCTTTCTTT. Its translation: CASSSRHAMNTEAFF.

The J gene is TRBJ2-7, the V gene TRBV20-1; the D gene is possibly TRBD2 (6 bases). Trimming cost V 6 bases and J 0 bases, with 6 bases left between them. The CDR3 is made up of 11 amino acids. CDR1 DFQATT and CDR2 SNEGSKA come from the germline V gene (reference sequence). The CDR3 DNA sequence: TGCAGTGCACTAGCCTCCTACGAGCAGTACTTC. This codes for CSALASYEQYF.

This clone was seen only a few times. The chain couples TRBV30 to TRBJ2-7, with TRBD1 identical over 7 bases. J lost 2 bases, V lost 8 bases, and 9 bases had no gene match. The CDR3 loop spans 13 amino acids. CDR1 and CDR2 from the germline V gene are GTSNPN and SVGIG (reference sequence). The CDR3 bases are TGTGCCCTAGGGGGCAGGGTCGCCTACGAGCAGTACTTC. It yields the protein CALGGRVAYEQYF.